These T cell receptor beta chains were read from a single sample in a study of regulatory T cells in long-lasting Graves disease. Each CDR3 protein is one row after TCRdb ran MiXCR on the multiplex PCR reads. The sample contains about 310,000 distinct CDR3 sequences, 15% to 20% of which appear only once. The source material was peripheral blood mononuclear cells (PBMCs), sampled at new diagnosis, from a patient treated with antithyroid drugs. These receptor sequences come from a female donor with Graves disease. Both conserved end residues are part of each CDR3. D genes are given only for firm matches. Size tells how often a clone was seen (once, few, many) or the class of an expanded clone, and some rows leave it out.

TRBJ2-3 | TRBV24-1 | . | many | TGTGCCACCAGTGAACCCAACTCCAGGGTGCCAGATACGCAGTATTTT | CATSEPNSRVPDTQYF
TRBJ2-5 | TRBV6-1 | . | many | TGTGCCAGTATTGGGACCGGGAACCCCGAAGAGACCCAGTACTTC | CASIGTGNPEETQYF
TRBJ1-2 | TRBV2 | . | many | TGTGCCAGCAGTGATTGGCAGTCTGGTGGCTACACCTTC | CASSDWQSGGYTF
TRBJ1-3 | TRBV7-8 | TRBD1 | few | TGTGCCAGCAGCGTCAGACAGGGGGCCGCTGGAAACACCATATATTTT | CASSVRQGAAGNTIYF
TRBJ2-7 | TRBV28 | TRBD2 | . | TGTGCCAGCAGTTTTTCGGTGGGACTAGCGGGAGAGGGTTCCTACGAGCAGTACTTC | CASSFSVGLAGEGSYEQYF
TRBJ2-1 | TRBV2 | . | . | TGTGCCAGCAGTGAAGAACTAGTTCTTGAGCAGTTCTTC | CASSEELVLEQFF
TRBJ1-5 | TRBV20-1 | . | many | TGCAGTGCGGCGGGGGCGGTCGGGGCCGGCAATCAGCCCCAGCATTTT | CSAAGAVGAGNQPQHF
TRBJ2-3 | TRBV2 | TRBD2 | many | TGTGCCAGCAGTGAGGGGACTAGCGGAACCAGCACAGATACGCAGTATTTT | CASSEGTSGTSTDTQYF
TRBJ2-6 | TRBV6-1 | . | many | TGTGCCAGCAGTGACGGTGGGGCCAACGTCCTGACTTTC | CASSDGGANVLTF
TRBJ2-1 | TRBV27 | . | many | TGTGCCAGCAGTTTGGAGCGGTACAATGAGCAGTTCTTC | CASSLERYNEQFF
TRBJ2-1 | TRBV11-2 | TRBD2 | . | TGTGCCAGCAGCTTAACTGGAGGGGCTAGCGGGAGATACAATGAGCAGTTCTTC | CASSLTGGASGRYNEQFF
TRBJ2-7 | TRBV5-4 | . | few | TGTGCCAGCAGCTTGTATGAGACTCTCTCCTACGAGCAGTACTTC | CASSLYETLSYEQYF
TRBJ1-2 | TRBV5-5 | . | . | TGTGCCAGCACCCTGGACAGAGAATTGAATGGCTACACCTTC | CASTLDRELNGYTF
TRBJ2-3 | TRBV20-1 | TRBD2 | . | TGCAGTGCAACGGGACTAGCGGCCACAGATACGCAGTATTTT | CSATGLAATDTQYF
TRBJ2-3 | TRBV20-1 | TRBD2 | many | TGCAGTGCTAGGGGGGCCCGGGAGGGCCCGACAGATACGCAGTATTTT | CSARGAREGPTDTQYF
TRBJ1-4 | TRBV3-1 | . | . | TGTGCCAGCAGCCTTAGGACCACCTACGAGGTAAAACTGTTTTTT | CASSLRTTYEVKLFF
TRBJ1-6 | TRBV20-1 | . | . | TGCAGTGCTAGTGGAAGCCATCCTAATTCACCCCTCCACTTT | CSASGSHPNSPLHF
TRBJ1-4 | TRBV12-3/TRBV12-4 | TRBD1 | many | TGTGCCAGCAGGCCCGGGACAGGTAGTAATGAAAAACTGTTTTTT | CASRPGTGSNEKLFF
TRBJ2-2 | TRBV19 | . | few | TGTGCCAGTAGTATTGTTAAGTTCTCTGCGAACACCGGGGAGCTGTTTTTT | CASSIVKFSANTGELFF
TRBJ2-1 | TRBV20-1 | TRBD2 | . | TGCAGTGCTAGAAGAGGGGCCGGGACTAGCGCTAACAATGAGCAGTTCTTC | CSARRGAGTSANNEQFF
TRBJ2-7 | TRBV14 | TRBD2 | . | TGTGCCAGCAGCCAACCCCTAGCGGCAGTCTACGAGCAGTACTTC | CASSQPLAAVYEQYF
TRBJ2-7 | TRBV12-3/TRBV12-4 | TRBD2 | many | TGTGCCAGCAGTTCAGCCTCTCTAGCGGGAGGCCCATTATCGCGGCACGAGCAGTACTTC | CASSSASLAGGPLSRHEQYF
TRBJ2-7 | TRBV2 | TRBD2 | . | TGTGCCAGCAGTGATGTGGCTAGCGGCTACGAGCAGTACTTC | CASSDVASGYEQYF
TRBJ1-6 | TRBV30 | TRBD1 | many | TGTGCCTGGAGTGTGGACAGGGGGGGGTCACCCCTCCACTTT | CAWSVDRGGSPLHF
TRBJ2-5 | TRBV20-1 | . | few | TGCAGTGCTAGAGGAGCGCGAAGGGAGGAGACCCAGTACTTC | CSARGARREETQYF
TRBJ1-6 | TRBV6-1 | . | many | TGTGCCAGCAGTGACGTGGGGACTAGAGATTCACCCCTCCACTTT | CASSDVGTRDSPLHF
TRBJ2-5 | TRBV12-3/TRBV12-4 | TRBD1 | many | TGTGCCAGCAGACAGGGGAGTGAGACCCAGTACTTC | CASRQGSETQYF
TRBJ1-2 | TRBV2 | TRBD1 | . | TGTGCCAGCAGGGAACAGGGGGCTGGAGGCTACACCTTC | CASREQGAGGYTF
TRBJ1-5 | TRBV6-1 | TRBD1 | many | TGTGCCAGCAAGCTGGGGACAGGCCTATCTTATAGCAATCAGCCCCAGCATTTT | CASKLGTGLSYSNQPQHF
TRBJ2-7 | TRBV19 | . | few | TGTGCCAGTAGTATAGAGCACCTCTACGAGCAGTACTTC | CASSIEHLYEQYF
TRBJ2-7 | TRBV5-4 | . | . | TGTGCCAGCAGCTCTGGGGCCGGGGAGCAGTACTTC | CASSSGAGEQYF
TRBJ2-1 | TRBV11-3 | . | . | TGTGCCAGTAGTATAGAGGGGGGGCCCTTCTGCAATGAGCAGTTCTTC | CASSIEGGPFCNEQFF
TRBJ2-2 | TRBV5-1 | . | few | TGCGCCAGCAGCCTGGAGGGGGGCGTCGGCGGGGAGCTGTTTTTT | CASSLEGGVGGELFF
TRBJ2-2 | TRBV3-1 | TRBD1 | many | TGTGCCAGCAGCCAACAGGGGGCCACCGGGGAGCTGTTTTTT | CASSQQGATGELFF
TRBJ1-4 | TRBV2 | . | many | TGTGCCAGCAATAGTATACGCGGACGAGAAAAACTGTTTTTT | CASNSIRGREKLFF
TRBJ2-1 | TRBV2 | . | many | TGTGCCAGCAGTGAAGAGAATGAGCAGTTCTTC | CASSEENEQFF
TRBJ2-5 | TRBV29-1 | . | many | TGCAGCGTTGGACCTCCTAAGGGACAAGAGTACCAAGAGACCCAGTACTTC | CSVGPPKGQEYQETQYF
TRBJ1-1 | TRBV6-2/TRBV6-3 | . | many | TGTGCCAGCAGTGTCCAGTCCACTGAAGCTTTCTTT | CASSVQSTEAFF
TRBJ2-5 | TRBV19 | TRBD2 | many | TGTGCCAGTAGTAGAAAGGGACTAGCGGGAGTAGGTAAAGAGACCCAGTACTTC | CASSRKGLAGVGKETQYF
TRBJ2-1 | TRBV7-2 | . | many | TGTGCCAGCAGCTTAGTCGCTGGGGCGGGTGAGCAGTTCTTC | CASSLVAGAGEQFF
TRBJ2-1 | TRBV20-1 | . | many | TGCAGTGCTAGAGCCTACAATGAGCAGTTCTTC | CSARAYNEQFF
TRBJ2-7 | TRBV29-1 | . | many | TGCAGCGTTGAAGATCGGGAAGGCTCCTACGAGCAGTACTTC | CSVEDREGSYEQYF
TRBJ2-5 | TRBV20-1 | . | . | TGCAGTGCGACAAGAGATGAGAGAATGGAGACCCAGTACTTC | CSATRDERMETQYF
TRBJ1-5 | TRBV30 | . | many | TGTGCCTGGAGGACCCAGGGTAACAATCAGCCCCAGCATTTT | CAWRTQGNNQPQHF
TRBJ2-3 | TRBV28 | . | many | TGTGCCAGCAAGGGCAGGGTCCCAAGGGATACGCAGTATTTT | CASKGRVPRDTQYF
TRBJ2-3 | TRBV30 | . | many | TGTGCCTGTCGCAGGGTTTCTAGCACAGATACGCAGTATTTT | CACRRVSSTDTQYF
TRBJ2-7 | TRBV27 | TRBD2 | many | TGTGCCAGCAGTTTTGGCGGGAGTTACCCCTACGAGCAGTACTTC | CASSFGGSYPYEQYF
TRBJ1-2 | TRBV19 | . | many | TGTGCCAGTAGTATAGAAGGAGGGTTGAGAAATGGCTACACCTTC | CASSIEGGLRNGYTF
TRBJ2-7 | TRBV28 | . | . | TGTGCCAGCAGTTTATGGGCGGGGACCACGAGGGAGCAGTACTTC | CASSLWAGTTREQYF
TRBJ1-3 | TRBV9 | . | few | TGTGCCAGCAGCGACGGACAGTTGGGAAGCACCATATATTTT | CASSDGQLGSTIYF
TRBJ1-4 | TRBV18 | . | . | TGTGCCAGCTCGCTTGGGGAGGAACTGTTTTTT | CASSLGEELFF
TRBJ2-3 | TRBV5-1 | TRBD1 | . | TGCGCCAGCAGCTTGGAAAGGGGGCAAGGGGCCACAGATACGCAGTATTTT | CASSLERGQGATDTQYF
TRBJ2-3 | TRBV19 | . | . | TGTGCCAGTAGTCCCGTAGGGTGGGGTACGCAGTATTTT | CASSPVGWGTQYF
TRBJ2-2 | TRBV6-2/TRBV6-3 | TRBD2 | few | TGTGCCAGCAGTTACTTGGCGGGAGAATACACCGGGGAGCTGTTTTTT | CASSYLAGEYTGELFF
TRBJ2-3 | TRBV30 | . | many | TGTGCCTGGACACGGATCACCTCAGATACGCAGTATTTT | CAWTRITSDTQYF
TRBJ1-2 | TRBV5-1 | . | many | TGCGCCAGCAGCAGCGGGCCGGAAAGGGGATATGGCTACACCTTC | CASSSGPERGYGYTF
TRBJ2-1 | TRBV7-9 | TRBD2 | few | TGTGCCAGCAGCCCGACTAGCGGGCACCTGAAAGAGCAGTTCTTC | CASSPTSGHLKEQFF
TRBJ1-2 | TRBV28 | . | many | TGTGCCAGCAGTTCGGGCGGGCCTCGAGACTATGGCTACACCTTC | CASSSGGPRDYGYTF
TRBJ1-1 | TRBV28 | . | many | TGTGCCAGCAGTTTAGGAGCCGGGCCCAGTTCTGAAGCTTTCTTT | CASSLGAGPSSEAFF
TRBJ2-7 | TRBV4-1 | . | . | TGCGCCAGCAGCCAAGATTGGGGGCCGGTGTACTTC | CASSQDWGPVYF